In its sample, the clone carrying this T cell receptor beta chain was seen a few times. The data originate from a study of T cells in Graves' hyperthyroidism and ophthalmopathy. Across the study: Peripheral blood was taken when the disease was first diagnosed, before any treatment began.

V was pared by 4 bases and J by 4 bases, with 14 bases between. The CDR3 consists of 15 residues. Germline CDR1 reads MNHNS; CDR2 reads SASEGT. It was RNA transcripts that yielded the amplified TCR beta CDR3 regions. HTBI primers were the set used in a first-round RT-PCR of the TCR CDR3. TCRdb reprocessed the multiplex PCR reads with MiXCR, giving one entry per CDR3 protein. This table holds under 350,000 distinct CDR3 sequences, about 17% found once. The TCR comes from a woman in her fifties or sixties with Graves' ophthalmopathy. This rearrangement joins TRBV6-1 to TRBJ1-3, with a tentative D call TRBD1 (6 bases). The sequencing sample was made of blood. The CDR3: CASSVTGARGNTIYF. The CDR3 DNA reads TGTGCCAGCAGTGTAACGGGGGCGCGGGGAAACACCATATATTTT.